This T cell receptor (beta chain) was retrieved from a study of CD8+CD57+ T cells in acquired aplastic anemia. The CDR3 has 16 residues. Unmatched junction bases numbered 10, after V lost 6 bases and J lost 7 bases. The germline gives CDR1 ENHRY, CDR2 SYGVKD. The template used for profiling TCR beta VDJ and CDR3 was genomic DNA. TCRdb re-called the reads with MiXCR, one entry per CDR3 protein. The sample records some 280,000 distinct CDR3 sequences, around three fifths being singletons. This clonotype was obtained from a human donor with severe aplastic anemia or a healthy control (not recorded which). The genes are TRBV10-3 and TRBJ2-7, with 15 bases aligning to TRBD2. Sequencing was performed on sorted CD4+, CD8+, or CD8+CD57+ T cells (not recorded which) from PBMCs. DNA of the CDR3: TGTGCCATCAGCCAAGGACTAGCGGGGGGGTCTAGGGAGCAGTACTTC. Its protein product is CAISQGLAGGSREQYF.